This TCR beta chain was recovered during a study of T cells in Graves' hyperthyroidism and ophthalmopathy. Broader study findings: Ophthalmopathy was distinguished from stable hyperthyroidism by 13 V-J signatures. Most thyroid clonotypes that were expanded above 0.001 also turned up in blood.

The table lists this clonotype with many counts. The target antigen is unknown. Trimming cost V 5 bases and J 3 bases; bases outside gene matches: 5. Per germline, CDR1 MDHEN and CDR2 SYDVKM. The CDR3 extends over 14 amino acids. RNA transcripts yielded amplified TCR beta CDR3 regions. TCR CDR3 regions were first amplified by RT-PCR with HTBI primers. TCRdb analysed the multiplex PCR reads with MiXCR anew, one entry per CDR3 protein. Seen here are roughly 300,000 distinct CDR3 sequences, roughly a fifth observed once, and the top ten hold over 45%. Sequenced input: blood. This receptor was taken from a woman aged 45 to 65 with Graves' hyperthyroidism. J is TRBJ2-7 and V is TRBV28; TRBD1 matches at 9 bases. The CDR3 DNA is TGTGCCAGCAGTGTCCGGGACAGGGACTACGAGCAGTACTTC. This sequence encodes CASSVRDRDYEQYF.